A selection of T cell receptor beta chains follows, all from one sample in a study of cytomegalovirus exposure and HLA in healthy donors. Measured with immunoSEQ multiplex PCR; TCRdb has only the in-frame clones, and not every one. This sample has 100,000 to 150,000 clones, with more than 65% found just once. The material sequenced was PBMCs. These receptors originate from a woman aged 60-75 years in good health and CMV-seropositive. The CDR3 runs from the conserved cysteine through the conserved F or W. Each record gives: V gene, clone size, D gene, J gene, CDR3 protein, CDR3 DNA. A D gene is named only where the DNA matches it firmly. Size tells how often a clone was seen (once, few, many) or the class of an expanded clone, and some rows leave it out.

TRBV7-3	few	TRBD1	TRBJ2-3	CASSYQGAGTDTQYF	TGTGCCAGCAGCTATCAGGGGGCAGGGACAGATACGCAGTATTTT
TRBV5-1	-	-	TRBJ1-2	CASSLVGVDGYTF	TGCGCCAGCAGCTTGGTAGGGGTCGATGGCTACACCTTC
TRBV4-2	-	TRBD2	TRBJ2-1	CATGGDSGGRQFF	TGTGCCACCGGGGGGGATAGCGGGGGCCGGCAGTTCTTC
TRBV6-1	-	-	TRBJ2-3	CASRRDTDTQYF	TGTGCCAGCAGGCGGGACACAGATACGCAGTATTTT
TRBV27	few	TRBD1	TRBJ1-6	CASSPKWDSSSPLHF	TGTGCCAGCAGCCCCAAGTGGGACAGTAGTTCACCCCTCCACTTT
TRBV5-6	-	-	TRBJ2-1	CASSLWGLLGGSYNEQFF	TGTGCCAGCAGCTTGTGGGGCCTCCTGGGGGGTTCTTACAATGAGCAGTTCTTC
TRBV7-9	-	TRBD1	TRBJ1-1	CASSYAGGRASAEAFF	TGTGCCAGCAGTTACGCAGGGGGCCGGGCCTCGGCTGAAGCTTTCTTT
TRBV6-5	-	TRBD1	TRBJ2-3	CASSWTGLGLPDTQYF	TGTGCCAGCAGTTGGACAGGGTTGGGGCTCCCAGATACGCAGTATTTT
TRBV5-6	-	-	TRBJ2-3	CASSWMGPMGTDTQYF	TGTGCCAGCAGCTGGATGGGCCCAATGGGCACAGATACGCAGTATTTT
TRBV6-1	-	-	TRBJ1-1	CASKEVWRGAEAFF	TGTGCCAGCAAGGAGGTGTGGAGGGGCGCTGAAGCTTTCTTT
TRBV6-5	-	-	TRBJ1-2	CASRGARGVYGYTF	TGTGCCAGCAGGGGAGCACGGGGGGTGTATGGCTACACCTTC
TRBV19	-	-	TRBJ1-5	CASSIGEYSNQPQHF	TGTGCCAGTAGTATAGGGGAGTATAGCAATCAGCCCCAGCATTTT
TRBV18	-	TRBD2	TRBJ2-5	CASSPGLAGIQETQYF	TGTGCCAGCTCCCCGGGTCTAGCGGGCATCCAAGAGACCCAGTACTTC
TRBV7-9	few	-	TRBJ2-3	CASSPKTPDTQYF	TGTGCCAGCAGCCCAAAAACACCAGATACGCAGTATTTT
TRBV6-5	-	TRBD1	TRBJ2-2	CASNRGTESSGELFF	TGTGCCAGCAATCGAGGGACAGAGTCATCCGGGGAGCTGTTTTTT
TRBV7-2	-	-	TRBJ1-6	CASSLSQASSYNSPLHF	TGTGCCAGCAGCTTATCACAGGCGAGCTCCTATAATTCACCCCTCCACTTT
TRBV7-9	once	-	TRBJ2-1	CASSLPGTQSYNEQFF	TGTGCCAGCAGCTTACCGGGAACTCAGTCTTACAATGAGCAGTTCTTC
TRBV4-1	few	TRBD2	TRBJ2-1	CASSQAGGGQQFF	TGCGCCAGCAGCCAAGCGGGGGGAGGGCAGCAGTTCTTC
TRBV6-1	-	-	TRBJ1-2	CASYLRGRGDYGYTF	TGTGCCAGCTACCTACGGGGCAGGGGTGACTATGGCTACACCTTC
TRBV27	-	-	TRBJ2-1	CASSNRPDSGNEQFF	TGTGCCAGCAGCAATCGCCCGGACAGTGGGAATGAGCAGTTCTTC